The source of this T cell receptor beta chain is a study of T cell repertoires in cytomegalovirus infection. Overall study: Indications of both CMV infection and matching HLA type were provided by public TCR beta signatures. Regarding the study as a whole: In two of eight donors, the top clonotype was HLA-C-restricted CMV-specific. Cumulative public TCR beta family frequency identified carriers of CMV plus the relevant HLA.

TCRdb redid the calling of the reads with MiXCR, one entry per CDR3 protein. The repertoire holds fewer than 950,000 distinct CDR3 sequences, with over 25% as singletons. This clonotype was detected a few times. Its antigen is undetermined. This CDR3 comprises 19 residues. V gave up 0 bases and J gave up 3 bases; unmatched junction bases: 15. The specimen comprised cultured CD8+ T cells from PBMCs, sampled from culture after CMV antigen stimulation. The chain links TRBV12-3 or TRBV12-4 to TRBJ1-1; 8 positions match TRBD1. The TCR was taken from a human donor in good health (CMV status not recorded). Some clones in this sample may be carry-over from other donors' samples. The CDR3 DNA is TGTGCCAGCAGTTTAGCCGATTACCACACACAGGGGGTAGACACTGAAGCTTTCTTT. This sequence encodes CASSLADYHTQGVDTEAFF.